The 24 T cell receptor beta chains below come from one sample, sequenced in a study of blood T cell repertoires in COVID-19. Data came from immunoSEQ multiplex PCR; TCRdb stores just in-frame clones and leaves some out. Here the sample spans about 58,000 clones, 80% to 90% being singletons. Sequenced input: peripheral blood. The receptors stem from a man aged 55-75 years with COVID-19, enrolled during active disease.

The CDR3 DNA follows: TGTGCCAGCAGCGGCGGGGCAGGCCATGAGTTGGAAGGCTACACCTTC. Amino acid sequence: CASSGGAGHELEGYTF. The chain uses TRBV9 and TRBJ1-2; possibly TRBD1 for D (5 bases). CDR3 length: 16 residues. Germline assignment: CDR1 SGDLS and CDR2 YYNGEE. Trimming took off 3 bases at V and 8 bases at J, with 23 bases between the two ends.

This chain connects TRBV15 to TRBJ1-1; D remains unclear. V was clipped by 8 bases and J by 11 bases, with 6 bases between them. The CDR3 runs 8 residues. Germline CDR1 LNHNV, CDR2 YYDKDF (reference sequence). The CDR3 DNA reads as TGTGCCACCCAATCCGCTTTCTTT. This sequence encodes CATQSAFF.

The chain links TRBV11-2 to TRBJ1-4, with D maybe TRBD1 (6 bases). The ends were cut back, 1 base at V and 5 bases at J, with 14 bases in the middle. The CDR3 runs to 16 residues. The germline V gene encodes CDR1 SGHAT and CDR2 FQNNGV. CDR3: CASSLGNRAWNEKLFF. CDR3 in DNA: TGTGCCAGCAGCTTAGGAAACAGGGCTTGGAATGAAAAACTGTTTTTT.

This clone showed up just a few times. The rearrangement links TRBV5-1 to TRBJ1-6; no firm D call. Germline V gives CDR1 SGHRS, CDR2 YFSETQ. There are 12 residues in the CDR3. V gave up 4 bases and J gave up 10 bases, with 9 bases separating them. The CDR3 DNA is TGCGCCAGCAGCCGGGGAGAGTCACCCCTCCACTTT. Translating gives CASSRGESPLHF.

This clone appeared a few times. This same CDR3 is encoded by further DNA sequences in the sample. The rearrangement uses TRBV5-1 and TRBJ2-2, with a possible D match to TRBD2 (5 bases). Germline lookup yields CDR1 SGHRS and CDR2 YFSETQ. Trimming took 0 bases from V and 5 from J, leaving 5 bases between them. This CDR3 contains 13 residues. This chain's CDR3 is CASSLAGTGELFF. The CDR3, as DNA: TGCGCCAGCAGCTTGGCGGGGACCGGGGAGCTGTTTTTT.

CDR3 nucleotides: TGCGCCAGCAGCCTTGCGCAGGGGACTAATGAAAAACTGTTTTTT. Translation: CASSLAQGTNEKLFF. This chain uses TRBV4-3 with TRBJ1-4; a weak D match, TRBD1 (6 bases). This CDR3 is built from 15 residues. In germline, CDR1 is LGHNA, CDR2 YSLEER. V lost 4 bases to trimming and J lost 2 bases, with 11 bases between them.

The chain is built from TRBV5-6 and TRBJ2-4, with 9 bases lining up with TRBD1. Germline values: CDR1 SGHDT, CDR2 YYEEEE. This CDR3 spans 15 amino acids. V lost 2 bases and J lost 6; bases outside the gene matches: 6. The CDR3 sequence is CASSFRSTGGNIQYF. The CDR3 coding sequence is TGTGCCAGCAGCTTCCGTTCGACAGGGGGAAACATTCAGTACTTC.

The chain uses TRBV3-1 (or the pseudogene TRBV3-2) and TRBJ1-2; 9 bases line up with TRBD1. J gave up 8 bases and V 5 bases, and 9 bases lay outside the gene matches. The CDR3 contains 14 residues. The germline V gene has CDR1 LGHDT and CDR2 YNNKEL (reference sequence). The CDR3 DNA is TGTGCCAGCAGCTACTCACAGGGGGCGCAGGGCTACACCTTC. Amino acid sequence: CASSYSQGAQGYTF.

Only one count was recorded for this clone. The chain uses TRBV6-5 and TRBJ2-5; 7 bases are a match to TRBD1. The CDR3 length is 14 residues. Germline V gives CDR1 MNHEY, CDR2 SVGAGI. V trimming: 7 bases; J trimming: 4 bases; junction bases outside the gene matches: 9. CDR3: CASTLSTGVETQYF. The DNA for the CDR3 is TGTGCCAGCACCCTATCAACAGGGGTAGAGACCCAGTACTTC.

The CDR3 DNA is TGCAGTGCTAGTCTTGGACAGACTGGAAACACCATATATTTT. Translating gives CSASLGQTGNTIYF. The rearrangement links TRBV20-1 to TRBJ1-3; the D gene is possibly TRBD1 (6 bases). There are 14 residues in the CDR3. Germline assignment: CDR1 DFQATT and CDR2 SNEGSKA (reference sequence). Trimming cost V 3 bases and J 2 bases, with 11 bases left between them.

The chain joins TRBV7-9 to TRBJ2-7; TRBD2 might be the D (5 bases). The CDR3 sequence is 15 residues long. Germline V gene sequence: CDR1 SEHNR, CDR2 FQNEAQ (reference sequence). V was clipped by 4 bases and J by 0 bases, with 13 bases between them. CDR3 in amino acids: CASSSIGRASYEQYF. The CDR3 DNA sequence: TGTGCCAGCAGCTCCATCGGGCGGGCCTCCTACGAGCAGTACTTC.

This clone was seen once. The rearrangement uses TRBV7-8 and TRBJ1-5; D is undetermined. V shed 1 base and J shed 10 bases, with 17 bases lying between them. The CDR3 length is 15 residues. From germline, CDR1 is SGHVS and CDR2 FQNEAQ. DNA of the CDR3: TGTGCCAGCAGCTTAGAAGACCGGGGTGTTACTCCCCAGCATTTT. Translated: CASSLEDRGVTPQHF.

The chain joins TRBV13 to TRBJ2-7; tentative D call: TRBD1 (6 bases). The CDR3 is 14 amino acids. The V end was cut by 5 bases, the J end by 4 bases, with 15 bases between. CDR1 PRHDT and CDR2 FYEKMQ come from the germline V gene (reference sequence). The CDR3 DNA follows: TGTGCCAGCAGCCACCGGGACAACGAGTACGAGCAGTACTTC. It specifies CASSHRDNEYEQYF.

The chain has TRBV7-9 and TRBJ2-3; D is unresolved. The CDR3 is 12 amino acids. Looked up from germline, CDR1 is SEHNR and CDR2 is FQNEAQ (reference sequence). V dropped 4 bases and J dropped 1 base, with 3 bases sitting between them. Here the CDR3 reads CASSSRTDTQYF. The CDR3 nucleotides read TGTGCCAGCAGCTCTCGCACAGATACGCAGTATTTT.

A remark on this clone: An end of the junction does not agree with germline; a read error may underlie this. The chain joins TRBV5-5 to TRBJ1-2; 8 nucleotides align to TRBD1. Germline CDR1 reads SGHKS; CDR2 reads YYEKEE (reference sequence). The CDR3 is made up of 11 amino acids. CDR3 sequence (DNA): TGTGCCAGCAGCTGGGGACAGGATGTGAGCTTC. Amino acid sequence: CASSWGQDVSF.

This chain links TRBV19 with TRBJ2-7; 10 nucleotides agree with TRBD2. The CDR3 runs 16 residues. With V trimmed by 4 bases and J by 2 bases, 8 bases remained unmatched. CDR1 LNHDA and CDR2 SQIVND come from the germline V gene (reference sequence). The CDR3 reads CASSTILAGDPYEQYF. The CDR3 DNA is TGTGCCAGTAGTACGATTCTAGCGGGAGATCCCTACGAGCAGTACTTC.

This chain connects TRBV5-1 to TRBJ2-5; 7 bases map to TRBD2. Trimming took 2 bases from V and 3 from J; bases not matched to a gene: 7. The CDR3 extends over 15 amino acids. The germline V gene encodes CDR1 SGHRS and CDR2 YFSETQ. This CDR3 is CASSLGGRAEETQYF. The CDR3 DNA reads TGCGCCAGCAGCTTAGGAGGGAGGGCCGAAGAGACCCAGTACTTC.

This clone occurred once. This chain joins TRBV11-1 and TRBJ1-3; tentative D call: TRBD1 (6 bases). Trimming cost V 4 bases and J 3 bases, with 7 bases left between them. Germline V gives CDR1 SGHAT, CDR2 FQDESV (reference sequence). The CDR3 length is 13 residues. Here the CDR3 reads CASSYRVGNTIYF. For the CDR3, the DNA is TGTGCCAGCAGCTACAGGGTTGGAAACACCATATATTTT.

The chain carries TRBV9 and TRBJ1-1; D not resolved. There are 15 residues in the CDR3. Germline CDR1 is SGDLS and CDR2 is YYNGEE. V lost 0 bases, J lost 0 bases, and 9 bases lay in between. The CDR3 nucleotides are TGTGCCAGCAGCGTAGTGGGCACCATGAACACTGAAGCTTTCTTT. Protein product: CASSVVGTMNTEAFF.

V is TRBV2 and J is TRBJ2-1; 10 nucleotides line up with TRBD2. CDR3 length: 14 amino acids. V dropped 8 bases and J dropped 2; count of bases not matched to a gene: 3. Germline values: CDR1 SNHLY, CDR2 FYNNEI. The CDR3 DNA reads TGTGCCAGCTCTAGCGGGGGTCCCTACAATGAGCAGTTCTTC. Translation gives CASSSGGPYNEQFF.

The chain uses TRBV5-1 and TRBJ2-3, with D uncertain. CDR1 SGHRS and CDR2 YFSETQ come from the germline V gene. The CDR3 sequence is 11 residues long. The germline V and J ends were trimmed by 8 bases and 4 bases, with 8 bases remaining between them. CDR3 residues: CASRLADTQYF. The CDR3, as DNA: TGCGCCAGTCGCCTAGCAGATACGCAGTATTTT.

The chain has TRBV5-4 and TRBJ2-3; the D gene is possibly TRBD2 (5 bases). Germline V gives CDR1 SGHNT, CDR2 YYREEE (reference sequence). Trimming shortened V by 2 bases and J by 8 bases, and 15 bases separated the two germline ends. The CDR3 is 14 residues long. The CDR3 nucleotides read TGTGCCAGCAGCTTCATTCAGGCGGCGGGTACGCAGTATTTT. Its protein is CASSFIQAAGTQYF.

This sequence joins TRBV20-1 and TRBJ1-2; D is perhaps TRBD1 (6 bases). V was cut by 3 bases and J by 1 base, with 9 bases left in between. Germline CDR1 reads DFQATT; CDR2 reads SNEGSKA (reference sequence). The CDR3 runs to 13 residues. CDR3 sequence reads: CSASTGFNYGYTF. CDR3 in DNA: TGCAGTGCTAGTACAGGGTTTAACTATGGCTACACCTTC.

The chain employs TRBV7-8 and TRBJ2-2; no firm D call. V was trimmed by 4 bases and J by 6 bases, leaving 9 bases between them. This CDR3 comprises 13 residues. CDR1 and CDR2 (germline): SGHVS, FQNEAQ. This chain's CDR3 is CASSYTDSGELFF. The DNA for the CDR3 is TGTGCCAGCAGCTACACCGATTCCGGGGAGCTGTTTTTT.